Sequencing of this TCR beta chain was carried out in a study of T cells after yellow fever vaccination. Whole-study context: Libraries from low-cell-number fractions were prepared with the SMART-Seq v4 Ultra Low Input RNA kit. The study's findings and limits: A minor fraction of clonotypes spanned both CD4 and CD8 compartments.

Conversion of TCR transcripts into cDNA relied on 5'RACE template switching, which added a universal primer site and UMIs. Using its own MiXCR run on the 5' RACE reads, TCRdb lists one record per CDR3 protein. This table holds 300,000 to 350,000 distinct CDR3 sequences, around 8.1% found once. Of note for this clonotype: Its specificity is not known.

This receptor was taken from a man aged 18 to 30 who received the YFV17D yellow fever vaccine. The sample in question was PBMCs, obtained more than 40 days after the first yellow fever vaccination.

Here the CDR3 reads CASSLTEPSGANVLTF. The CDR3 coding sequence is TGTGCCAGCTCACTAACTGAACCCTCTGGGGCCAACGTCCTGACTTTC. The chain has TRBV18 and TRBJ2-6; D ambiguous. The CDR3 contains 16 residues. Germline V gene lookup returns CDR1 KGHSH and CDR2 LQKENI. V shed 4 bases and J shed 0 bases, with 10 bases lying between them. Together with reference TRBV18 and TRBJ2-6, the CDR3 gives the full variable domain: NAGVMQNPRHLVRRRGQEARLRCSPMKGHSHVYWYRQLPEEGLKFMVYLQKENIIDESGMPKERFSAEFPKEGPSILRIQQVVRGDSAAYFCASSLTEPSGANVLTFGAGSRLTVL.